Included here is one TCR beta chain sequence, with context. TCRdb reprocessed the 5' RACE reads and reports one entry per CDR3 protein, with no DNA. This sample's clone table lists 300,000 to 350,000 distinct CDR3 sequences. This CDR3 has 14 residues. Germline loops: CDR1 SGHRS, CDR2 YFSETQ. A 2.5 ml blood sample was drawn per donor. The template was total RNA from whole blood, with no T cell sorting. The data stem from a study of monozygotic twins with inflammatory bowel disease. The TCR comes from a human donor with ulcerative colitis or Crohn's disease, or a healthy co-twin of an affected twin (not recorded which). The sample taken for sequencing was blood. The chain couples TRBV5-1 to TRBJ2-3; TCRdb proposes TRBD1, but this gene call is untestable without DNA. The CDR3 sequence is CASSRDSSTDTQYF.